The clone carrying this T cell receptor (beta chain) was recorded a few times. The antigen is not known. In the same sample, other DNA sequences code for this CDR3. This entry comes from a study of T cell responses to AZD1222 COVID-19 vaccine. General study results and limits: Spike-specific TCR depth and breadth grew after two AZD1222 doses. Baseline testing showed seropositivity in only a handful of AZD1222 recipients. Repertoires in all cases were sampled only once the peak T cell response had passed.

Trimming removed 0 bases at V and 4 bases at J, with 1 base between. The CDR3 covers 12 residues. CDR1 is WNHNN, CDR2 SYGVQD, per germline (reference sequence). Libraries were prepared by immunoSEQ multiplex PCR; TCRdb keeps only in-frame clonotypes and omits some of them. The sample records about 150,000 clones, roughly nine tenths being singletons. The chain uses TRBV10-1 and TRBJ1-5; D call uncertain. This sample comprised peripheral blood, obtained on day 0 of MenACWY control vaccination. This clonotype originated in an adult in good health. The CDR3 reads CASSESNQPQHF. CDR3 bases: TGCGCCAGCAGTGAGTCGAATCAGCCCCAGCATTTT.